The sequence of this T cell receptor beta chain was determined in a study of T cells in Graves' hyperthyroidism and ophthalmopathy (dated by TCRdb to between 2018 and 2021). Study-level background: Peripheral blood was sampled at the time of initial diagnosis, prior to any treatment. For training and testing, the 80 to 100 patients in the discovery cohort were randomly divided in a 7:3 ratio. TCR Vbeta CDR3 sequencing of 120 to 150 peripheral blood samples (over 40 ophthalmopathy, 70 to 85 hyperthyroidism and roughly 17 progressor patients) is reported in the paper. Following sampling, methimazole starting at 30 mg daily was given to hyperthyroidism patients, and high-dose intravenous methylprednisolone was given to ophthalmopathy patients. Whether ophthalmopathy could be predicted prospectively was tested in an independent validation cohort made up of fewer than 20 hyperthyroidism patients plus 17 patients who later progressed to ophthalmopathy. Thyroid tissue and blood T-cell repertoires from roughly 6 Graves' hyperthyroidism patients were also compared in the study. To identify TCR V-J signatures that set the groups apart, the researchers used a discovery cohort of 95 to 100 patients, made up of 43 with Graves' ophthalmopathy and about 55 with stable Graves' hyperthyroidism.

A word on this clonotype: The clone's antigen remains unknown. Base qualities are not at hand, and no much larger clone is one base apart.

General findings and caveats noted by the study authors: In validation, the model predicted progression to ophthalmopathy a median of about 5.9 months before onset, with about 64% sensitivity and almost 75% specificity. Sample size was not statistically predetermined, and investigators were not blinded to group allocation. Most expanded thyroid clonotypes (frequency above 0.001) were also detected in blood, a finding suggesting that blood repertoires may reflect thyroid immune responses. A 13 V-J signature model separated ophthalmopathy from stable hyperthyroidism, with around 90% sensitivity and roughly 81% specificity in cross-validation and 80%/75% in testing.

A patient counted as having stable Graves' hyperthyroidism if no progression to ophthalmopathy occurred over 18 months of follow-up. Hyperthyroidism patients were newly diagnosed, had a disease duration of under 2 months, and were aged 18 to 65 years. Any patient with an uncontrolled infection, another autoimmune disease, pregnancy or lactation was excluded. Diagnoses were based on clinical symptoms, serum thyroxine and TRAb, thyroid ultrasound and orbital computed tomography. PBMCs were isolated from 7.5 to 10 ml of fresh peripheral blood by Ficoll-Paque density gradient centrifugation. Total RNA was extracted using Trizol reagent, and RNA quality was assessed on an Agilent 2100 Bioanalyzer. CDR1 and CDR2, looked up from the germline V gene, are KGHDR and SFDVKD. Here V drops 3 bases and J drops 4 bases, and the junction holds 9 bases not matched to any gene. From cysteine to phenylalanine, the CDR3 is 16 amino acids long. The read is trimmed to its CDR3 DNA, 48 bases read in frame from base 1.

The TCR beta CDR3 regions were amplified from RNA transcripts. The first round of RT-PCR for the TCR CDR3 was performed with the HTBI primer set and the Qiagen OneStep RT-PCR kit. The libraries were constructed in a second round of multiplex PCR and then size-selected and purified. The libraries were sequenced on an Illumina HiSeq2000 using paired-end 100 bp reads. Per the source publication's procedure: Raw data were processed with SOAPnuke, discarding reads with adapters, uncalled bases, mean Phred below 15, or no exact constant-primer or identifier match. COPE v1.2.5 was used to merge the high-quality paired reads, and each unique nucleotide sequence was defined as a clonotype. Clonotypes were aligned to IMGT TRBV, TRBD and TRBJ reference segments using MiTCR v1.1. The analysis included only V-J combinations with a frequency above 0.0001, which together covered more than 98% of the repertoires. A TCS score was defined as the ratio between F50 (clonal expansion) and ExV (chaos), using BLOSUM62-based TCRdist between CDR3 peptides within each V-J. Welch's t-statistics and random forest reduced around 520 V-J features to fewer than 15, which were used in a naive Bayes classifier (R e1071). TCRdb handled the public reads itself, with Q25 trimming in fastp and clone calling in MiXCR, and kept productive beta chains. Merged by CDR3 protein, the rows form single entries marked with the most common genes and DNA. TCRdb assigned the V and J calls; the authors' analysis was not used. This sample lists some 510,000 distinct CDR3 sequences; less than 25% were detected once. In total, the top ten clones hold more than 25% of the sample.

Material: blood. The V gene is TRBV24-1 and the J gene is TRBJ2-5, with 8 bases matching TRBD2. This TCR derives from a man younger than 30 with Graves' hyperthyroidism. The DNA sequence reads TGTGCCACCAGTGATAGCGGGACTAGTGGCTCAGAGACCCAGTACTTC. Its product reads: CATSDSGTSGSETQYF.